This is a list of T cell receptor beta chains from one sample in a study of shared clonotypes between healthy human individuals. Here immunoSEQ multiplex PCR was the method, and the copy in TCRdb shows in-frame clones only, minus some. The sample carries hundreds of thousands of clones, 96% recorded once. The specimen was naive CD8+ T cells sorted from blood. All receptors come from a man in his thirties or forties in good health. Both conserved end residues are part of each CDR3. D genes are given only for firm matches. Rows may omit the clone size; those that give it use once, few, many or a size class.

J gene: TRBJ2-7; V gene: TRBV4-3; clone size: NA; D gene: NA; CDR3 DNA: TGCGCCAGCAGCCCCGGACAGCACTCCTACGAGCAGTACTTC; CDR3 protein: CASSPGQHSYEQYF
J gene: TRBJ2-1; V gene: TRBV4-1; clone size: once; D gene: NA; CDR3 DNA: TGCGCCAGCAGAGAACGGGACATACAATACAATGAGCAGTTCTTC; CDR3 protein: CASRERDIQYNEQFF
J gene: TRBJ1-5; V gene: TRBV6-5; clone size: NA; D gene: NA; CDR3 DNA: TGTGCCAGCAGCCTAGGAGCGATCCAGCCCCAGCATTTT; CDR3 protein: CASSLGAIQPQHF
J gene: TRBJ1-2; V gene: TRBV29-1; clone size: NA; D gene: TRBD1; CDR3 DNA: TGCAGCGTTGAAGGACAGGGCCGGTATGGCTACACCTTC; CDR3 protein: CSVEGQGRYGYTF
J gene: TRBJ2-1; V gene: TRBV7-6; clone size: NA; D gene: TRBD2; CDR3 DNA: TGTGCCAGCAGCTTAAATCCGGGTCTGCGGGAGGGCCCATCTGAGCAGTTCTTC; CDR3 protein: CASSLNPGLREGPSEQFF
J gene: TRBJ2-3; V gene: TRBV29-1; clone size: NA; D gene: NA; CDR3 DNA: TGCAGCGTTGAATTGGGGCCAGATACGCAGTATTTT; CDR3 protein: CSVELGPDTQYF
J gene: TRBJ2-7; V gene: TRBV19; clone size: NA; D gene: NA; CDR3 DNA: TGTGCCAGTAGTACGACACCGGGTGGCTCCTACGAGCAGTACTTC; CDR3 protein: CASSTTPGGSYEQYF
J gene: TRBJ2-7; V gene: TRBV27; clone size: NA; D gene: NA; CDR3 DNA: TGTGCCAGCAGTTCCGTATACGAGCAGTACTTC; CDR3 protein: CASSSVYEQYF
J gene: TRBJ2-7; V gene: TRBV9; clone size: NA; D gene: TRBD1; CDR3 DNA: TGTGCCAGCAGCCCAGGGACAGCCGGCTACGAGCAGTACTTC; CDR3 protein: CASSPGTAGYEQYF
J gene: TRBJ2-7; V gene: TRBV28; clone size: NA; D gene: TRBD1; CDR3 DNA: TGTGCCAGCACCCTCCTGGGACAGGGGGCTGACGAGCAGTACTTC; CDR3 protein: CASTLLGQGADEQYF
J gene: TRBJ2-7; V gene: TRBV2; clone size: NA; D gene: NA; CDR3 DNA: TGTGCCAGCAGTGGAACAGGACCCTACGAGCAGTACTTC; CDR3 protein: CASSGTGPYEQYF
J gene: TRBJ2-1; V gene: TRBV19; clone size: NA; D gene: NA; CDR3 DNA: TGTGCCAGTAGTACCTACAATGAGCAGTTCTTC; CDR3 protein: CASSTYNEQFF
J gene: TRBJ2-3; V gene: TRBV27; clone size: NA; D gene: NA; CDR3 DNA: TGTGCCAGCAGTTTAGGGACATATGACCCGGGCACAGATACGCAGTATTTT; CDR3 protein: CASSLGTYDPGTDTQYF
J gene: TRBJ2-7; V gene: TRBV2; clone size: NA; D gene: NA; CDR3 DNA: TGTGCCAGCAGTGAAACACTTTTCAGCTCCTACGAGCAGTACTTC; CDR3 protein: CASSETLFSSYEQYF
J gene: TRBJ2-1; V gene: TRBV7-9; clone size: NA; D gene: NA; CDR3 DNA: TGTGCCAGCAGCTTAGAGGCCAGAAGGGCAGTCTTC; CDR3 protein: CASSLEARRAVF
J gene: TRBJ1-2; V gene: TRBV4-1; clone size: NA; D gene: NA; CDR3 DNA: TGCGCCAGCAGCCACCGGGACGGGGAATTGGGCTACACCTTC; CDR3 protein: CASSHRDGELGYTF
J gene: TRBJ2-1; V gene: TRBV4-1; clone size: NA; D gene: TRBD1; CDR3 DNA: TGCGCCAGCAGCCACTCGACAGGGGCTTACAATGAGCAGTTCTTC; CDR3 protein: CASSHSTGAYNEQFF
J gene: TRBJ2-7; V gene: TRBV11-2; clone size: NA; D gene: TRBD2; CDR3 DNA: TGTGCCAGCAGCTCCCGAACTAGCGGGGGTTCCTACGAGCAGTACTTC; CDR3 protein: CASSSRTSGGSYEQYF
J gene: TRBJ2-2; V gene: TRBV5-5; clone size: NA; D gene: NA; CDR3 DNA: TGTGCCAGCAGCTTGGCCAGCGACAAATTCACCGGGGAGCTGTTTTTT; CDR3 protein: CASSLASDKFTGELFF
J gene: TRBJ2-7; V gene: TRBV7-2; clone size: NA; D gene: NA; CDR3 DNA: TGTGCCAGCAGCTTAAGTGGCTCCTACGAGCAGTACTTC; CDR3 protein: CASSLSGSYEQYF
J gene: TRBJ2-7; V gene: TRBV9; clone size: NA; D gene: NA; CDR3 DNA: TGTGCCAGCAGCGTAGTCCCGGGGCCCTACGAGCAGTACTTC; CDR3 protein: CASSVVPGPYEQYF
J gene: TRBJ1-1; V gene: TRBV4-3; clone size: NA; D gene: NA; CDR3 DNA: TGCGCCAGCAGCCAAGATCGGGCCCTTAACACTGAAGCTTTCTTT; CDR3 protein: CASSQDRALNTEAFF
J gene: TRBJ2-7; V gene: TRBV6-5; clone size: NA; D gene: TRBD1; CDR3 DNA: TGTGCCAGCACGGGACAGAACTACGAGCAGTACTTC; CDR3 protein: CASTGQNYEQYF
J gene: TRBJ2-7; V gene: TRBV27; clone size: NA; D gene: NA; CDR3 DNA: TGTGCCAGCAGCCGAACAGGGGGGGCCTACGAGCAGTACTTC; CDR3 protein: CASSRTGGAYEQYF
J gene: TRBJ2-7; V gene: TRBV30; clone size: NA; D gene: TRBD2; CDR3 DNA: TGTGCCTGGAGTCTAGCTAGCGGTTACGAGCAGTACTTC; CDR3 protein: CAWSLASGYEQYF
J gene: TRBJ2-7; V gene: TRBV19; clone size: NA; D gene: NA; CDR3 DNA: TGTGCCAGTAGTCCGACCGGGGCCACCTCCGAGCAGTACTTC; CDR3 protein: CASSPTGATSEQYF
J gene: TRBJ2-1; V gene: TRBV11-1; clone size: NA; D gene: TRBD2; CDR3 DNA: TGTGCCAGCAGCCTCTCGGGGGAGGGAGACAATGAGCAGTTCTTC; CDR3 protein: CASSLSGEGDNEQFF
J gene: TRBJ2-7; V gene: TRBV6-1; clone size: NA; D gene: TRBD1; CDR3 DNA: TGTGCCAGCAGTGACCCACCCCCCGACAGGGCGCACGCCTACGAGCAGTACTTC; CDR3 protein: CASSDPPPDRAHAYEQYF
J gene: TRBJ2-1; V gene: TRBV7-9; clone size: NA; D gene: NA; CDR3 DNA: TGTGCCAGCGCCCGGGCCCTCGGCAATGAGCAGTTCTTC; CDR3 protein: CASARALGNEQFF
J gene: TRBJ1-1; V gene: TRBV27; clone size: NA; D gene: TRBD1; CDR3 DNA: TGTGCCAGCAGACCGGGACAGGGGACTTGGTTTACTGAAGCTTTCTTT; CDR3 protein: CASRPGQGTWFTEAFF
J gene: TRBJ2-5; V gene: TRBV7-9; clone size: NA; D gene: NA; CDR3 DNA: TGTGCCAGCAGCTCAAGAAACAGAGAAGAGACCCAGTACTTC; CDR3 protein: CASSSRNREETQYF
J gene: TRBJ2-7; V gene: TRBV5-1; clone size: NA; D gene: TRBD1; CDR3 DNA: TGCGCCAGCAGCTTGAAGTCGGCGGACAGGGAGACCGAGCAGTACTTC; CDR3 protein: CASSLKSADRETEQYF
J gene: TRBJ2-1; V gene: TRBV30; clone size: NA; D gene: NA; CDR3 DNA: TGTGCTGTAGGGGGAAATACCTACAATGAGCAGTTCTTC; CDR3 protein: CAVGGNTYNEQFF
J gene: TRBJ2-7; V gene: TRBV27; clone size: NA; D gene: TRBD1; CDR3 DNA: TGTGCCAGCAGTCCGGGACAGGGCTTCTACGAGCAGTACTTC; CDR3 protein: CASSPGQGFYEQYF
J gene: TRBJ2-7; V gene: TRBV18; clone size: NA; D gene: TRBD1; CDR3 DNA: TGTGCCAGCTCGACAGGGACCCACGAGCAGTACTTC; CDR3 protein: CASSTGTHEQYF
J gene: TRBJ2-1; V gene: TRBV27; clone size: NA; D gene: TRBD2; CDR3 DNA: TGTACCAGCAGTTTATGGGCGACGGGACTAGCGGGTCCTAATGAGCAGTTCTTC; CDR3 protein: CTSSLWATGLAGPNEQFF
J gene: TRBJ1-1; V gene: TRBV6-1; clone size: once; D gene: NA; CDR3 DNA: TGTGCCAGCAGTGCACTACAGGAGTTGAACACTGAAGCTTTCTTT; CDR3 protein: CASSALQELNTEAFF
J gene: TRBJ2-7; V gene: TRBV2; clone size: once; D gene: NA; CDR3 DNA: TGTGCCAGGCAGGGACCACAAGGTCCCTACGAGCAGTACTTC; CDR3 protein: CARQGPQGPYEQYF
J gene: TRBJ2-1; V gene: TRBV5-4; clone size: NA; D gene: NA; CDR3 DNA: TGTGCCAGCAGCTTGGCACCTCTCAACAATGAGCAGTTCTTC; CDR3 protein: CASSLAPLNNEQFF
J gene: TRBJ2-3; V gene: TRBV29-1; clone size: NA; D gene: NA; CDR3 DNA: TGCAGCGTTGAAGGGTTCCCGGGGGCGGGAGTCACAGATACGCAGTATTTT; CDR3 protein: CSVEGFPGAGVTDTQYF
J gene: TRBJ1-5; V gene: TRBV6-5; clone size: NA; D gene: NA; CDR3 DNA: TGTGCCAGCAGTTTAGTCGGTAATCAGCCCCAGCATTTT; CDR3 protein: CASSLVGNQPQHF
J gene: TRBJ2-7; V gene: TRBV28; clone size: NA; D gene: NA; CDR3 DNA: TGTGCCAGCAGACCGACAGTGAATTTTGGCGAGCAGTACTTC; CDR3 protein: CASRPTVNFGEQYF
J gene: TRBJ1-2; V gene: TRBV30; clone size: NA; D gene: TRBD1; CDR3 DNA: TGTGCCTGGGACAGGGGGAATGGCTACACCTTC; CDR3 protein: CAWDRGNGYTF
J gene: TRBJ2-5; V gene: TRBV7-6; clone size: once; D gene: TRBD2; CDR3 DNA: TGTGCCAGCAGCTTAAGACTAGCGGTTCGAGAGACCCAGTACTTC; CDR3 protein: CASSLRLAVRETQYF
J gene: TRBJ2-2; V gene: TRBV4-3; clone size: NA; D gene: NA; CDR3 DNA: TGCGCCAGCAGCCAAGATCTGGGGGGCACCGGGGAGCTGTTTTTT; CDR3 protein: CASSQDLGGTGELFF
J gene: TRBJ2-5; V gene: TRBV5-6; clone size: NA; D gene: NA; CDR3 DNA: TGTGCCAGCAGCTTGTTACCCCGGCAGGAGGAGACCCAGTACTTC; CDR3 protein: CASSLLPRQEETQYF
J gene: TRBJ1-5; V gene: TRBV19; clone size: NA; D gene: NA; CDR3 DNA: TGTGCCAGTAGTTCCGCCGGACGGACTTCTATGAGCAATCAGCCCCAGCATTTT; CDR3 protein: CASSSAGRTSMSNQPQHF
J gene: TRBJ2-2; V gene: TRBV5-5; clone size: NA; D gene: NA; CDR3 DNA: TGTGCCAGCAGCTTGAGAGGCGGTCCGAACACCGGGGAGCTGTTTTTT; CDR3 protein: CASSLRGGPNTGELFF